One T cell receptor (beta chain) is described in this entry. This sample was taken from a study of shared T cell receptors in the human thymus. With 4 bases clipped from V and 2 bases from J, the junction kept 16 bases outside the gene matches. The CDR3 consists of 20 residues. Germline values: CDR1 SNHLY, CDR2 FYNNEI. The method was immunoSEQ multiplex PCR; TCRdb's version includes in-frame clones alone and lacks a portion of them. This sample yields hundreds of thousands of clones, of which roughly 90% are seen a single time; approximately 0.011% belongs to the top ten. The same sample was also studied in work on human thymus T cells. Per that paper: Healthy Finnish infants undergoing corrective surgery for congenital heart defects were used as donors. Resections from corrective heart surgery supplied the thymus tissue. In thymic and blood repertoires alike, V and J usage looked biased. The related literature has documented a marked overlap of thymic repertoires among unrelated individuals.

The TCR originated in a boy under two years old with a congenital heart defect. Sequencing used thymocytes. The chain carries TRBV2 and TRBJ2-7, with 14 bases fitting TRBD2. CDR3 DNA: TGTGCCAGCAGTGGAGTCCAGACCCCGACTAGCGGGAGGGCGACCTACGAGCAGTACTTC. Protein sequence: CASSGVQTPTSGRATYEQYF.